What follows are 14 T cell receptor beta chains derived from one specimen sequenced in a study of T cell responses to AZD1222 COVID-19 vaccine. This table comes from immunoSEQ multiplex PCR, and its TCRdb copy is limited to in-frame clones, with some not included. Of more than 140,000 clones in the sample, about 91% were seen once. The sample consisted of peripheral blood, taken on day 0 of MenACWY control vaccination. These receptors were obtained from an adult in good health.

This chain connects TRBV6-4 to TRBJ1-5, with D uncertain. This CDR3 has 12 amino acids. Per germline, CDR1 MRHNA and CDR2 SNTAGT. Trimming pared 3 bases from V and 5 bases from J, leaving 5 bases between. CDR3 in DNA: TGTGCCAGCAGTGAGTGGGATCAGCCCCAGCATTTT. This encodes CASSEWDQPQHF.

This sequence joins TRBV5-6 and TRBJ1-3; D is uncertain. The length of the CDR3 is 11 residues. V gave up 5 bases and J gave up 2 bases, with 2 bases separating them. The germline gives CDR1 SGHDT, CDR2 YYEEEE. CDR3 sequence: CASRAGNTIYF. CDR3 nucleotide sequence: TGTGCCAGCAGGGCTGGAAACACCATATATTTT.

The rearrangement joins TRBV7-3 to TRBJ2-6; D is unresolved. This CDR3 has 16 residues. The germline V gene encodes CDR1 SGHTA and CDR2 FQGTGA. The V end was cut by 2 bases, the J end by 0 bases, with 8 bases between. The DNA of the CDR3 is TGTGCCAGCAGCTTAGGGTCCCACTCTGGGGCCAACGTCCTGACTTTC. It encodes CASSLGSHSGANVLTF.

The J gene is TRBJ1-6, the V gene TRBV5-1; D gene uncertain. V lost 2 bases, J lost 5 bases, and 11 bases lay in between. The CDR3 extends over 15 amino acids. Germline assignment: CDR1 SGHRS and CDR2 YFSETQ. DNA for the CDR3: TGCGCCAGCAGCTTATTCTCAGATAATAATTCACCCCTCCACTTT. Translating gives CASSLFSDNNSPLHF.

The CDR3 sequence is CASSPVPHRTPQHF. CDR3 DNA sequence: TGTGCCAGCAGTCCAGTTCCTCATCGGACTCCCCAGCATTTT. The rearrangement links TRBV28 to TRBJ1-5, with D uncertain. The V and J ends lost 5 bases and 10 bases respectively, with 18 bases between them. Germline lookup yields CDR1 MDHEN and CDR2 SYDVKM. CDR3 size: 14 residues.

The chain links TRBV7-2 to TRBJ1-1, with a weak D call TRBD1 (5 bases). There are 14 residues in the CDR3. V was trimmed by 2 bases and J by 6 bases, leaving 13 bases between them. Germline V gene sequence: CDR1 SGHTA, CDR2 FQGNSA. Written as DNA, the CDR3 is TGTGCCAGCAGCTTACAGGGCGATTCCCCTGAAGCTTTCTTT. Residues: CASSLQGDSPEAFF.

The V gene is TRBV3-1 (or the pseudogene TRBV3-2), the J gene TRBJ1-2, with a tentative D call TRBD1 (6 bases). The CDR3 is 13 residues long. Germline V CDR1 and CDR2: LGHDT, YNNKEL (reference sequence). Trimming pared 1 base from V and 9 bases from J, leaving 12 bases between. In DNA form, the CDR3 reads TGTGCCAGCAGCCAAGTTGAGGGGGGGAGCTACACCTTC. Encoded protein: CASSQVEGGSYTF.

This clone has just one count. The chain joins TRBV7-3 to TRBJ1-1; the D is unclear. The CDR3 runs 13 residues. The V and J ends lost 1 base and 5 bases respectively, with 8 bases between them. The germline gives CDR1 SGHTA, CDR2 FQGTGA. DNA of the CDR3: TGTGCCAGCAGCTTAAATTCCGGGACTGAAGCTTTCTTT. As protein: CASSLNSGTEAFF.

The chain employs TRBV29-1 and TRBJ1-1; D call uncertain. The CDR3 is 12 amino acids. Germline CDR1 and CDR2: SQVTM and ANQGSEA. V was pared by 4 bases and J by 8 bases, with 14 bases between. CDR3 sequence: CSVVQVVREAFF. The CDR3 region has the DNA TGCAGCGTTGTGCAGGTGGTGCGGGAAGCTTTCTTT.

The CDR3 loop is CASSQDLGGYTF. The CDR3, as DNA: TGTGCCAGCAGCCAAGATCTAGGTGGCTACACCTTC. V usage is TRBV3-1 (or the pseudogene TRBV3-2) and J usage is TRBJ1-2; no definite D call. This CDR3 is built from 12 residues. V dropped 0 bases and J dropped 7 bases, with 6 bases sitting between them. Germline assignment: CDR1 LGHDT and CDR2 YNNKEL (reference sequence).

This chain links TRBV2 with TRBJ1-5; no clear D. The CDR3 runs to 13 residues. Trimming left V 8 bases short and J 3 bases short, with 11 bases between. From germline, CDR1 is SNHLY and CDR2 FYNNEI. This CDR3 reads CASHGQPNQPQHF. The CDR3 nucleotides are TGTGCCAGCCATGGTCAGCCCAATCAGCCCCAGCATTTT.

This clone was recorded once. The rearrangement joins TRBV6-6 to TRBJ1-5, with D perhaps matching TRBD1 (5 bases). V was shortened by 5 bases and J by 2 bases, with 13 bases between the two germline ends. In germline, CDR1 is MNHNY, CDR2 SVGAGI (reference sequence). This CDR3 is built from 15 residues. The CDR3 DNA follows: TGTGCCAGCAGTCACAATGGGGGGGGCAATCAGCCCCAGCATTTT. It specifies CASSHNGGGNQPQHF.

This clone was picked up one time. This chain links TRBV6-5 with TRBJ1-3; D uncertain. The CDR3 loop spans 15 amino acids. In germline, CDR1 is MNHEY, CDR2 SVGAGI. V was pared by 6 bases and J by 2 bases, with 14 bases between. CDR3 bases: TGTGCCAGCAGAGGCCGGCGGGATGCTGGAAACACCATATATTTT. Protein product: CASRGRRDAGNTIYF.

The V gene is TRBV5-1, the J gene TRBJ2-5; TRBD2 matches at 10 bases. Trimming cost V 3 bases and J 4 bases; bases outside gene matches: 15. The CDR3 length is 18 residues. The germline gives CDR1 SGHRS, CDR2 YFSETQ. The CDR3 bases are TGCGCCAGCAGCTCGATAGGGCTAGCGGGGGATGCGCGAGAGACCCAGTACTTC. It codes for CASSSIGLAGDARETQYF.